This TCR beta chain was retrieved from a study of blood T cell repertoires in COVID-19. From germline, CDR1 is MDHEN and CDR2 SYDVKM. CDR3 length equals 16 residues. Deletions cut 6 bases from V and 5 bases from J, with 23 bases between. Some clones are missing from TCRdb's copy, which holds only in-frame ones; the method was immunoSEQ multiplex PCR. The sample holds hundreds of thousands of clones; 75% to 90% are singletons and the top ten take under 3%. Sequences were obtained from PBMCs or T cells enriched from blood (not recorded which). V gene TRBV28 combines with J gene TRBJ2-7; a possible D gene is TRBD1 (7 bases). The source of this sequence is a woman under 30 who had recovered from COVID-19. CDR3 nucleotide sequence: TGTGCCAGCAGCTTACTTGGAGGGGGCGCCCACAACGAGCAGTACTTC. As protein: CASSLLGGGAHNEQYF.